Below, 2 T cell receptor beta chains from the same sample are listed, as sequenced in a study of regulatory T cells in long-lasting Graves disease. Arm-PCR with iRepertoire HTBI primers amplified the CDR3 regions for these TCR beta libraries. TCRdb recomputed calls from the multiplex PCR reads with MiXCR, one row per CDR3 protein. The data contain about 420,000 distinct CDR3 sequences, about a sixth of them seen just once; the ten biggest clones take up around 23%. Documented time point: newly diagnosed GD, antithyroid drugs for less than 3 months. TCR sequences were obtained from RNA taken from PBMCs. The same sample was also used in a study of T cells in Graves' hyperthyroidism and ophthalmopathy.

This specimen consisted of peripheral blood mononuclear cells (PBMCs), obtained at new diagnosis, from a patient treated with antithyroid drugs. These receptors were taken from a woman aged 18-30 years with Graves disease.

This chain links TRBV12-3 or TRBV12-4 with TRBJ2-6, with 10 nucleotides matching TRBD1. The CDR3 is made up of 18 amino acids. V gave up 1 base and J gave up 3 bases; unmatched junction bases: 6. CDR3 residues: CASSLGMDRGDGANVLTF. DNA for the CDR3: TGTGCCAGCAGTTTAGGGATGGACAGGGGGGATGGGGCCAACGTCCTGACTTTC.

This clonotype was seen only a few times. The V and J genes are TRBV7-9 and TRBJ2-2; weak D call: TRBD2 (6 bases). Trimming removed 7 bases from V and 0 bases from J, with 9 bases in between. The CDR3 has 14 amino acids. Germline V gives CDR1 SEHNR, CDR2 FQNEAQ (reference sequence). The CDR3 region has the DNA TGTGCCAGCACCGGCGGGACGAACACCGGGGAGCTGTTTTTT. It yields the protein CASTGGTNTGELFF.